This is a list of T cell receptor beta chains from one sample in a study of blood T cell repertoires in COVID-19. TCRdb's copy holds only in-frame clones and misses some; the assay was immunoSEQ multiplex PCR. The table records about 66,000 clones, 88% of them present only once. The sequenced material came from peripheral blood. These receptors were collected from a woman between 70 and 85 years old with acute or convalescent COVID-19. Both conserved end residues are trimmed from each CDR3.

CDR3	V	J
ASSADMGRHYGYT	TRBV19	TRBJ1-2
ASPPGQGGTEAF	TRBV6-6	TRBJ1-1
ASRGLAGRGSYNEQF	TRBV28	TRBJ2-1
ATSGFPGSSYNEQF	TRBV15	TRBJ2-1
ASSVAQGGTGELF	TRBV9	TRBJ2-2
ASSQDRQGMRSGNTIY	TRBV4-1	TRBJ1-3
AWSVKSSGLNEQF	TRBV30	TRBJ2-1
ASSSFPSTDTQY	TRBV28	TRBJ2-3
ASSSREGYGYT	TRBV28	TRBJ1-2
ASSDRQRGQPQH	TRBV7-9	TRBJ1-5
ASLSGRFTGELF	TRBV7-2	TRBJ2-2
ASTRLEGTEAF	TRBV12-3/TRBV12-4	TRBJ1-1
ASSELRYMNTEAF	TRBV6-1	TRBJ1-1
ASSPQGINYGYT	TRBV28	TRBJ1-2
ASSSIYRVAYEQY	TRBV7-9	TRBJ2-7
ASSLGGRQTSYNSPLH	TRBV7-2	TRBJ1-6
ASRIRVTEAF	TRBV28	TRBJ1-1